These T cell receptor beta chains were read from a single sample in a study of blood T cell repertoires in COVID-19. Repertoires were generated with immunoSEQ multiplex PCR, while TCRdb's copy carries only in-frame clones and drops some. This sample carries about 73,000 clones, 75% to 90% of them seen once, and the ten largest clones take under 10%. Sequenced material: peripheral blood. The receptor set was obtained from an elderly man with acute or convalescent COVID-19. Each CDR3 is given with its conserved first and last residue. D genes are given only for firm matches. Expanded clones are given a class, and other clones once, few, many or no size at all.

j_call: TRBJ1-4; clone_size: once; d_call: .; cdr3_length: 14; v_call: TRBV11-2; cdr3_aa: CASSPTTTNEKLFF; cdr3_nt: TGTGCCAGCAGCCCGACAACAACTAATGAAAAACTGTTTTTT
j_call: TRBJ1-4; clone_size: .; d_call: TRBD1; cdr3_length: 16; v_call: TRBV18; cdr3_aa: CASSPPSRGTNEKLFF; cdr3_nt: TGTGCCAGCTCACCCCCATCCAGGGGGACTAATGAAAAACTGTTTTTT
j_call: TRBJ2-5; clone_size: .; d_call: .; cdr3_length: 15; v_call: TRBV5-1; cdr3_aa: CASSWGQGVQETQYF; cdr3_nt: TGCGCCAGCAGCTGGGGACAAGGGGTACAAGAGACCCAGTACTTC
j_call: TRBJ2-1; clone_size: .; d_call: .; cdr3_length: 15; v_call: TRBV6-4; cdr3_aa: CASSEQAGRGNAQFF; cdr3_nt: TGTGCCAGCAGTGAACAGGCAGGGCGAGGAAATGCGCAGTTCTTC
j_call: TRBJ2-2; clone_size: .; d_call: TRBD2; cdr3_length: 16; v_call: TRBV7-3; cdr3_aa: CASSFTSGGNTGELFF; cdr3_nt: TGTGCCAGCAGCTTTACTAGCGGGGGGAACACCGGGGAGCTGTTTTTT
j_call: TRBJ1-1; clone_size: .; d_call: .; cdr3_length: 14; v_call: TRBV3-1/TRBV3-2; cdr3_aa: CASSQSELNTEAFF; cdr3_nt: TGTGCCAGCAGCCAGTCGGAGTTGAACACTGAAGCTTTCTTT
j_call: TRBJ2-5; clone_size: .; d_call: .; cdr3_length: 14; v_call: TRBV7-5; cdr3_aa: CVRSLLTSQETQYF; cdr3_nt: TGTGTCAGAAGTTTGCTGACTAGCCAAGAGACCCAGTACTTC
j_call: TRBJ2-7; clone_size: .; d_call: TRBD1; cdr3_length: 14; v_call: TRBV3-1/TRBV3-2; cdr3_aa: CASSQDSGQNEQYF; cdr3_nt: TGTGCCAGCAGCCAAGACTCGGGACAGAACGAGCAGTACTTC
j_call: TRBJ2-1; clone_size: .; d_call: .; cdr3_length: 14; v_call: TRBV9; cdr3_aa: CASSPNWGRNEQFF; cdr3_nt: TGTGCCAGCAGCCCTAACTGGGGGAGGAATGAGCAGTTCTTC
j_call: TRBJ1-5; clone_size: .; d_call: .; cdr3_length: 14; v_call: TRBV28; cdr3_aa: CASTLGGAQRPQHF; cdr3_nt: TGTGCCAGCACCCTGGGAGGGGCCCAAAGGCCCCAGCATTTT
j_call: TRBJ1-2; clone_size: few; d_call: TRBD1; cdr3_length: 14; v_call: TRBV5-1; cdr3_aa: CASSFNTGGDGYTF; cdr3_nt: TGCGCCAGCAGCTTTAACACAGGGGGCGATGGCTACACCTTC
j_call: TRBJ1-6; clone_size: .; d_call: TRBD1; cdr3_length: 17; v_call: TRBV5-1; cdr3_aa: CASRDVYRGKYNSPLHF; cdr3_nt: TGCGCCAGCAGAGATGTTTACAGGGGGAAGTATAATTCACCCCTCCACTTT
j_call: TRBJ2-1; clone_size: .; d_call: TRBD2; cdr3_length: 15; v_call: TRBV5-4; cdr3_aa: CASTQAGSSYNEQFF; cdr3_nt: TGTGCCAGCACCCAAGCGGGAAGCTCCTACAATGAGCAGTTCTTC
j_call: TRBJ1-5; clone_size: .; d_call: TRBD1; cdr3_length: 14; v_call: TRBV27; cdr3_aa: CASSPDRGNQPQHF; cdr3_nt: TGTGCCAGCAGTCCAGACAGGGGCAATCAGCCCCAGCATTTT